This T cell receptor (beta chain) was captured in a study of identical twins. Everyone who gave samples was a healthy Caucasian. Template switching added a universal primer binding site, and final cDNA carried unique molecular identifiers. TCRdb processed the 5' RACE reads anew with MiXCR; each CDR3 protein has one entry. The data show some 560,000 distinct CDR3 sequences, with over 8.5% seen just once and 2.5% to 3% held by the top ten. General study results and limits: Among monozygotic twins, out-of-frame TCR alpha sharing exceeded what models predicted. Abundant beta clonotypes from cord blood had fewer insertions, unlike memory repertoires, which showed none.

In its sample, this clonotype was seen a few times. The antigen is undetermined. This same sample was also taken into another study, of yellow fever vaccine responses in identical twins.

The sample consisted of PBMCs. This receptor was identified in a woman under 30 in good health.

In DNA form, the CDR3 reads TGTGCCAGCAGCCTTCGACAGCTAGCCGGTAGCACAGATACGCAGTATTTT. As protein: CASSLRQLAGSTDTQYF. The chain combines TRBV7-2 with TRBJ2-3; D possibly matches TRBD1 or TRBD2 (5 bases each). Trimming removed 5 bases from V and 0 bases from J, with 18 bases in between. Germline V gene lookup returns CDR1 SGHTA and CDR2 FQGNSA. The CDR3 extends over 17 amino acids.